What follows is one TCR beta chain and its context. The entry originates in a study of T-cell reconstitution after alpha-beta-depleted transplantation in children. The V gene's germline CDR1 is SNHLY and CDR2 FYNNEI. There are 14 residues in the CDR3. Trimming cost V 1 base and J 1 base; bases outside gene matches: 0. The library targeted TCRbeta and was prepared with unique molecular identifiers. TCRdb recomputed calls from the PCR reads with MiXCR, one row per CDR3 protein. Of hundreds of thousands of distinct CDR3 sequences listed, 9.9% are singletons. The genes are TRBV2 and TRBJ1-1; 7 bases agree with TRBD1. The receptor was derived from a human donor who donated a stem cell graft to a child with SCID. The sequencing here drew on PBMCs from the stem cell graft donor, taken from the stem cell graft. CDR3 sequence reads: CASSEGDRNTEAFF. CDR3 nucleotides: TGTGCCAGCAGTGAAGGGGACAGGAACACTGAAGCTTTCTTT.